These T cell receptor beta chains were read from a single sample in a study of blood T cell repertoires in COVID-19. TCRdb's table, derived via immunoSEQ multiplex PCR, lists solely in-frame clones and lacks some. Here the sample spans over 200,000 clones, roughly 80% being singletons. The sample consisted of PBMCs or T cells enriched from blood (not recorded which). The receptors come from a man aged 55 to 70 who had recovered from COVID-19. Both conserved end residues are part of each CDR3. Fields, in order: J gene, V gene, clone size, D gene, CDR3 protein, CDR3 DNA. D genes are given only for firm matches. Rows may omit the clone size; those that give it use once, few, many or a size class.

j_call: TRBJ1-2
v_call: TRBV18
clone_size: .
d_call: TRBD1
cdr3_aa: CASSPIIGGSYGYTF
cdr3_nt: TGTGCCAGCTCACCTATCATAGGGGGCAGCTATGGCTACACCTTC

j_call: TRBJ1-4
v_call: TRBV5-1
clone_size: .
d_call: TRBD1
cdr3_aa: CASSLEGQGSSNEKLFF
cdr3_nt: TGCGCCAGCAGCTTGGAAGGACAGGGGTCTTCTAATGAAAAACTGTTTTTT

j_call: TRBJ2-1
v_call: TRBV4-3
clone_size: .
d_call: TRBD2
cdr3_aa: CASSSRIGTSGVSEQFF
cdr3_nt: TGCGCCAGCAGTTCACGAATCGGGACTAGCGGGGTCAGTGAGCAGTTCTTC

j_call: TRBJ2-3
v_call: TRBV9
clone_size: .
d_call: TRBD2
cdr3_aa: CASSVAGGPPTDTQYF
cdr3_nt: TGTGCCAGCAGCGTAGCGGGGGGACCACCCACAGATACGCAGTATTTT

j_call: TRBJ2-7
v_call: TRBV19
clone_size: few
d_call: TRBD1
cdr3_aa: CASSMGQSSYEQYF
cdr3_nt: TGTGCCAGTAGTATGGGACAGAGCTCCTACGAGCAGTACTTC

j_call: TRBJ1-6
v_call: TRBV10-2
clone_size: .
d_call: TRBD1
cdr3_aa: CASSSDRGNSPLHF
cdr3_nt: TGCGCCAGCAGTTCCGACAGGGGGAATTCACCCCTCCACTTT

j_call: TRBJ2-7
v_call: TRBV19
clone_size: .
d_call: TRBD2
cdr3_aa: CASSIGPGGTYEQYF
cdr3_nt: TGTGCCAGTAGTATTGGACCCGGGGGGACCTACGAGCAGTACTTC

j_call: TRBJ2-2
v_call: TRBV9
clone_size: .
d_call: .
cdr3_aa: CASSVASFGAFAGELFF
cdr3_nt: TGTGCCAGCAGCGTAGCCAGTTTTGGGGCCTTCGCCGGGGAGCTGTTTTTT

j_call: TRBJ2-3
v_call: TRBV19
clone_size: .
d_call: .
cdr3_aa: CASSQVGSTDTQYF
cdr3_nt: TGTGCCAGTAGTCAGGTTGGAAGCACAGATACGCAGTATTTT

j_call: TRBJ1-3
v_call: TRBV7-2
clone_size: .
d_call: TRBD1
cdr3_aa: CASSLVVTTGVGNTIYF
cdr3_nt: TGTGCCAGCAGCTTAGTGGTCACGACAGGGGTAGGAAACACCATATATTTT

j_call: TRBJ2-7
v_call: TRBV7-2
clone_size: .
d_call: .
cdr3_aa: CASSSGVYSSYEQYF
cdr3_nt: TGTGCCAGCAGCTCGGGGGTTTATAGCTCCTACGAGCAGTACTTC

j_call: TRBJ1-1
v_call: TRBV29-1
clone_size: few
d_call: .
cdr3_aa: CSVEDPRQSRAFF
cdr3_nt: TGCAGCGTTGAAGACCCTAGACAGTCTCGGGCTTTCTTT

j_call: TRBJ1-5
v_call: TRBV18
clone_size: .
d_call: .
cdr3_aa: CASSPETGNQPQHF
cdr3_nt: TGTGCCAGCTCACCAGAGACAGGCAATCAGCCCCAGCATTTT

j_call: TRBJ2-2
v_call: TRBV10-3
clone_size: .
d_call: TRBD1
cdr3_aa: CATQGADTGELFF
cdr3_nt: TGTGCCACCCAGGGGGCTGACACCGGGGAGCTGTTTTTT

j_call: TRBJ1-2
v_call: TRBV15
clone_size: .
d_call: TRBD1
cdr3_aa: CATSIQGRGYGYTF
cdr3_nt: TGTGCCACCAGCATACAGGGGAGAGGCTATGGCTACACCTTC

j_call: TRBJ2-7
v_call: TRBV5-1
clone_size: .
d_call: .
cdr3_aa: CASSLGPEQYF
cdr3_nt: TGCGCCAGCAGCCTCGGTCCCGAGCAGTACTTC

j_call: TRBJ1-5
v_call: TRBV18
clone_size: .
d_call: .
cdr3_aa: CASSPAEDQPQHF
cdr3_nt: TGTGCCAGCTCACCAGCGGAGGATCAGCCCCAGCATTTT

j_call: TRBJ1-2
v_call: TRBV7-8
clone_size: .
d_call: TRBD1
cdr3_aa: CASSLVVGGPLGYTF
cdr3_nt: TGTGCCAGCAGCTTAGTAGTAGGGGGCCCCCTTGGCTACACCTTC

j_call: TRBJ1-1
v_call: TRBV6-2/TRBV6-3
clone_size: .
d_call: .
cdr3_aa: CASSYSIQWNTEAFF
cdr3_nt: TGTGCCAGCAGTTACTCTATCCAGTGGAACACTGAAGCTTTCTTT

j_call: TRBJ1-2
v_call: TRBV11-2
clone_size: .
d_call: .
cdr3_aa: CASSLDLGGFEGYTF
cdr3_nt: TGTGCCAGCAGCTTAGATCTAGGGGGTTTTGAAGGCTACACCTTC

j_call: TRBJ1-2
v_call: TRBV7-2
clone_size: .
d_call: .
cdr3_aa: CASSLDAGVGGYTF
cdr3_nt: TGTGCCAGCAGCTTAGACGCCGGGGTTGGTGGCTACACCTTC

j_call: TRBJ2-5
v_call: TRBV7-2
clone_size: .
d_call: .
cdr3_aa: CASSPGDGQETQYF
cdr3_nt: TGTGCCAGCAGCCCGGGGGACGGCCAAGAGACCCAGTACTTC

j_call: TRBJ2-3
v_call: TRBV12-5
clone_size: .
d_call: TRBD2
cdr3_aa: CASGSGGLDTQYF
cdr3_nt: TGTGCTAGTGGTAGCGGGGGTCTGGATACGCAGTATTTT

j_call: TRBJ2-7
v_call: TRBV7-9
clone_size: .
d_call: TRBD1
cdr3_aa: CASSLEGDRGYEQYF
cdr3_nt: TGTGCCAGCAGCTTAGAAGGAGACAGGGGGTACGAGCAGTACTTC

j_call: TRBJ2-3
v_call: TRBV6-5
clone_size: .
d_call: TRBD1
cdr3_aa: CASSWDRDTDTQYF
cdr3_nt: TGTGCCAGCAGTTGGGACAGGGACACAGATACGCAGTATTTT

j_call: TRBJ1-2
v_call: TRBV11-3
clone_size: .
d_call: .
cdr3_aa: CASSLDGFYGYTF
cdr3_nt: TGTGCCAGCAGCTTAGATGGCTTCTATGGCTACACCTTC

j_call: TRBJ1-1
v_call: TRBV7-2
clone_size: .
d_call: .
cdr3_aa: CASSPLPAGGTEAFF
cdr3_nt: TGTGCCAGCAGCCCATTACCAGCCGGCGGTACTGAAGCTTTCTTT

j_call: TRBJ2-6
v_call: TRBV19
clone_size: .
d_call: TRBD1
cdr3_aa: CASSILGQGWLSGANVLTF
cdr3_nt: TGTGCCAGTAGTATACTAGGACAGGGGTGGTTGTCTGGGGCCAACGTCCTGACTTTC

j_call: TRBJ1-1
v_call: TRBV7-9
clone_size: once
d_call: .
cdr3_aa: CASSLVTGTEAFF
cdr3_nt: TGTGCCAGCAGCTTAGTGACTGGCACTGAAGCTTTCTTT

j_call: TRBJ2-7
v_call: TRBV12-3/TRBV12-4
clone_size: .
d_call: TRBD2
cdr3_aa: CASTPGGPYEQYF
cdr3_nt: TGTGCCAGCACCCCGGGGGGACCCTACGAGCAGTACTTC

j_call: TRBJ2-4
v_call: TRBV11-3
clone_size: .
d_call: TRBD2
cdr3_aa: CASSSNGGGVLNIQYF
cdr3_nt: TGTGCCAGCAGCTCCAACGGTGGGGGGGTCTTAAACATTCAGTACTTC

j_call: TRBJ1-4
v_call: TRBV6-1
clone_size: .
d_call: TRBD1
cdr3_aa: CASSEVQGGDEKLFF
cdr3_nt: TGTGCCAGCAGTGAAGTACAGGGGGGCGATGAAAAACTGTTTTTT

j_call: TRBJ1-1
v_call: TRBV14
clone_size: .
d_call: TRBD1
cdr3_aa: CASSYRQGAGSTEAFF
cdr3_nt: TGTGCCAGCAGTTACCGACAGGGGGCCGGGAGCACTGAAGCTTTCTTT

j_call: TRBJ2-3
v_call: TRBV5-6
clone_size: .
d_call: TRBD1
cdr3_aa: CASSAGQGFLDTQYF
cdr3_nt: TGTGCCAGCAGCGCAGGACAGGGATTTTTGGATACGCAGTATTTT

j_call: TRBJ1-5
v_call: TRBV25-1
clone_size: .
d_call: .
cdr3_aa: CASSEYFSGHQPQHF
cdr3_nt: TGTGCCAGCAGTGAATATTTCAGCGGCCATCAGCCCCAGCATTTT

j_call: TRBJ1-2
v_call: TRBV12-5
clone_size: few
d_call: .
cdr3_aa: CASGLLTGLYGYTF
cdr3_nt: TGTGCTAGTGGTTTGTTGACAGGACTCTATGGCTACACCTTC

j_call: TRBJ2-1
v_call: TRBV11-2
clone_size: .
d_call: TRBD1
cdr3_aa: CASSLVSGGSFGSYNEQFF
cdr3_nt: TGTGCCAGCAGCTTAGTGTCAGGGGGCAGTTTCGGCTCCTACAATGAGCAGTTCTTC

j_call: TRBJ1-1
v_call: TRBV11-3
clone_size: few
d_call: .
cdr3_aa: CASSPQTTGFHTEAFF
cdr3_nt: TGTGCCAGCAGCCCACAGACCACAGGGTTTCACACTGAAGCTTTCTTT

j_call: TRBJ2-1
v_call: TRBV7-8
clone_size: .
d_call: .
cdr3_aa: CASSLQQSYNEQFF
cdr3_nt: TGTGCCAGCAGCTTACAACAGTCGTACAATGAGCAGTTCTTC

j_call: TRBJ1-2
v_call: TRBV7-2
clone_size: .
d_call: .
cdr3_aa: CASSLKGYREYGYTF
cdr3_nt: TGTGCCAGCAGCTTAAAGGGTTACAGGGAGTATGGCTACACCTTC

j_call: TRBJ1-2
v_call: TRBV7-2
clone_size: few
d_call: .
cdr3_aa: CASSLMGRDYGYTF
cdr3_nt: TGTGCCAGCAGCTTGATGGGGCGCGACTATGGCTACACCTTC

j_call: TRBJ2-2
v_call: TRBV3-1/TRBV3-2
clone_size: .
d_call: TRBD2
cdr3_aa: CASSPSWTVPGLAGGRTGELFF
cdr3_nt: TGTGCCAGCAGCCCCTCCTGGACAGTTCCGGGACTAGCGGGGGGGCGCACCGGGGAGCTGTTTTTT

j_call: TRBJ2-5
v_call: TRBV14
clone_size: .
d_call: .
cdr3_aa: CASSQALSRAETQYF
cdr3_nt: TGTGCCAGCAGCCAAGCCCTCTCCAGGGCCGAGACCCAGTACTTC

j_call: TRBJ1-1
v_call: TRBV10-3
clone_size: .
d_call: .
cdr3_aa: CAISELVGRGEAFF
cdr3_nt: TGTGCCATCAGTGAGTTAGTCGGAAGGGGAGAAGCTTTCTTT

j_call: TRBJ1-5
v_call: TRBV7-9
clone_size: .
d_call: .
cdr3_aa: CASSSAGTHNQPQHF
cdr3_nt: TGTGCCAGCAGCTCGGCCGGGACTCACAATCAGCCCCAGCATTTT

j_call: TRBJ2-5
v_call: TRBV12-5
clone_size: .
d_call: .
cdr3_aa: CASGRRTEETQYF
cdr3_nt: TGTGCTAGTGGTCGCCGGACAGAAGAGACCCAGTACTTC

j_call: TRBJ2-7
v_call: TRBV6-2/TRBV6-3
clone_size: few
d_call: TRBD1
cdr3_aa: CASSYDGTGSYEQYF
cdr3_nt: TGTGCCAGCAGTTACGATGGGACAGGGTCCTACGAGCAGTACTTC

j_call: TRBJ1-5
v_call: TRBV6-6
clone_size: .
d_call: TRBD1
cdr3_aa: CASRLGQGGQPQHF
cdr3_nt: TGTGCCAGCAGGCTAGGACAGGGAGGTCAGCCCCAGCATTTT

j_call: TRBJ1-6
v_call: TRBV12-3/TRBV12-4
clone_size: .
d_call: TRBD1
cdr3_aa: CASSGQVNSPLHF
cdr3_nt: TGTGCCAGCAGTGGACAGGTGAATTCACCCCTCCACTTT

j_call: TRBJ1-6
v_call: TRBV3-1/TRBV3-2
clone_size: few
d_call: .
cdr3_aa: CASSHRDKWDSPLHF
cdr3_nt: TGTGCCAGCAGCCATCGGGACAAATGGGATTCACCCCTCCACTTT

j_call: TRBJ1-2
v_call: TRBV19
clone_size: .
d_call: .
cdr3_aa: CASSIADTSYGYTF
cdr3_nt: TGTGCCAGTAGTATAGCCGACACCAGCTATGGCTACACCTTC

j_call: TRBJ2-5
v_call: TRBV7-2
clone_size: .
d_call: .
cdr3_aa: CASSFRGGEETQYF
cdr3_nt: TGTGCCAGCAGCTTTAGGGGGGGGGAGGAGACCCAGTACTTC